This TCR beta chain was sequenced during a study of cytomegalovirus exposure and HLA in healthy donors. The method was immunoSEQ multiplex PCR; TCRdb's version includes in-frame clones alone and lacks a portion of them. The data hold about 130,000 clones, with 88% observed a single time. The V segment lost 8 bases and the J segment 3 bases; nucleotides outside the gene matches: 7. Germline lookup yields CDR1 MGHRA and CDR2 YSYEKL. The CDR3 loop spans 14 amino acids. The sequencing sample was made of PBMCs. This sequence originates from a man aged 25-45 years in good health and CMV-seronegative. The chain combines TRBV4-1 with TRBJ2-7, with 10 bases fitting TRBD1. Written as DNA, the CDR3 is TGCGCCAGCGGACCGGGACAGGGGAACTACGAGCAGTACTTC. Amino acids: CASGPGQGNYEQYF.